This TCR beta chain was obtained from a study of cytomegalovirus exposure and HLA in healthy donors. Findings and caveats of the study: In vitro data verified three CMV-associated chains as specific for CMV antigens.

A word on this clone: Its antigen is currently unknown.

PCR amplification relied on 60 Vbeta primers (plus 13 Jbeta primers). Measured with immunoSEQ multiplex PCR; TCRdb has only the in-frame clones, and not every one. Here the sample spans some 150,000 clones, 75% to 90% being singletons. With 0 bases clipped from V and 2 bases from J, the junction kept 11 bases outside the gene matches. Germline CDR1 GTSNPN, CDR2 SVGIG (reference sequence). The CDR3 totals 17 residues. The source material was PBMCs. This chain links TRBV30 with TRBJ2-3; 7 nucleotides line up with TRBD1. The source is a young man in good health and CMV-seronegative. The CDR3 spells CAWSVYRGLLNTDTQYF. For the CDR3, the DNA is TGTGCCTGGAGTGTATATAGGGGGCTACTAAACACAGATACGCAGTATTTT.